One and the same sample provided the 5 T cell receptor beta chains below, sequenced in a study of blood T cell repertoires in COVID-19. Measured with immunoSEQ multiplex PCR; TCRdb has only the in-frame clones, and not every one. The data contain about 52,000 clones, around four fifths of them singletons. What was sequenced was peripheral blood. These receptors came from a man between 70 and 80 years old with active COVID-19.

The chain carries TRBV5-4 and TRBJ2-3; possible D gene TRBD2, 6 bases. The CDR3 covers 15 residues. Germline CDR1 reads SGHNT; CDR2 reads YYREEE (reference sequence). Trimming took off 5 bases at V and 2 bases at J, with 15 bases between the two ends. CDR3 bases: TGTGCCAGCAGTCAGGAGGGGACGCTCACAGATACGCAGTATTTT. Translation: CASSQEGTLTDTQYF.

The gene calls are TRBV27 and TRBJ1-5; D is perhaps TRBD1 (5 bases). Trimming took 6 bases from V and 6 from J, leaving 18 bases between them. CDR3 length: 15 amino acids. In germline, CDR1 is MNHEY, CDR2 SMNVEV (reference sequence). CDR3 sequence (DNA): TGTGCCAGCAGCAGGAGCAGGGTTGGGGTTCAGCCCCAGCATTTT. Residues: CASSRSRVGVQPQHF.

The rearrangement uses TRBV7-2 and TRBJ1-2; D possibly corresponds to TRBD1 (5 bases). Germline lookup yields CDR1 SGHTA and CDR2 FQGNSA. The CDR3 loop spans 14 amino acids. V was pared by 1 base and J by 2 bases, with 8 bases between. Here the CDR3 reads CASSLVPGNYGYTF. The CDR3 DNA is TGTGCCAGCAGCTTAGTTCCAGGGAACTATGGCTACACCTTC.

The chain uses TRBV5-1 and TRBJ2-5, with a possible D match to TRBD1 (6 bases). Deletions cut 3 bases from V and 4 bases from J, with 16 bases between. Germline-derived CDR1 and CDR2 are SGHRS and YFSETQ. This CDR3 is built from 15 residues. The CDR3 DNA reads as TGCGCCAGCAGCTATCTAGGGGGTGGTGGAGAGACCCAGTACTTC. Protein: CASSYLGGGGETQYF.

The gene calls are TRBV6-5 and TRBJ1-5; tentatively, D is TRBD1 (5 bases). Deletions cut 7 bases from V and 8 bases from J, with 15 bases between. CDR3 length: 13 amino acids. The germline V gene encodes CDR1 MNHEY and CDR2 SVGAGI. CDR3 in amino acids: CASKSGFVEPQHF. As DNA, the CDR3 is TGTGCCAGCAAGTCAGGGTTTGTCGAGCCCCAGCATTTT.